The rows below give T cell receptor beta chains drawn from one sample of a study of shared clonotypes between healthy human individuals. Sequenced by immunoSEQ multiplex PCR; TCRdb stores in-frame clones only, minus some. Of some 2,000,000 clones in the sample, 90% to 95% were seen once. Source material: naive CD4+ T cells sorted from blood. The receptors originated from a man younger than 35 in good health. Each CDR3 is given with its conserved first and last residue. Each record gives: CDR3 length, J gene, V gene, clone size, D gene, CDR3 DNA, CDR3 protein. D genes are given only for firm matches. Clone size, where shown, is once, few, many, or a class for clones that have expanded.

>16|TRBJ1-1|TRBV29-1|-|TRBD1
TGCAGCGGGCGGAAAGGGACAGGGGGCCTGAACACTGAAGCTTTCTTT
CSGRKGTGGLNTEAFF
>13|TRBJ1-2|TRBV18|-|-
TGTGCCAGCTCACCGACAGGAGACTATGGCTACACCTTC
CASSPTGDYGYTF
>12|TRBJ2-5|TRBV29-1|-|TRBD1
TGCAGCGTAAGACAGGGTCAAGAGACCCAGTACTTC
CSVRQGQETQYF
>12|TRBJ2-2|TRBV28|-|-
TGTGCCAGCAAGGAGGGGGCCGGGGAGCTGTTTTTT
CASKEGAGELFF
>12|TRBJ2-5|TRBV2|-|-
TGTGCCAGCAGTGCACAGCAAGAGACCCAGTACTTC
CASSAQQETQYF
>13|TRBJ2-7|TRBV25-1|-|-
TGTGCCAGCAGTGAAGCGGGACTCTACGAGCAGTACTTC
CASSEAGLYEQYF
>16|TRBJ2-3|TRBV9|-|TRBD2
TGTGCCAGCAGCGTAGAGGGACTAGCAGGCACAGATACGCAGTATTTT
CASSVEGLAGTDTQYF
>13|TRBJ1-6|TRBV7-9|few|TRBD1
TGTGCCAGCAGTGGACAGGGTAATTCACCCCTCCACTTT
CASSGQGNSPLHF
>14|TRBJ1-4|TRBV5-1|-|TRBD1
TGCGCCAGCAGCTCCGGACAGGGAGGTGAAAAACTGTTTTTT
CASSSGQGGEKLFF
>16|TRBJ1-5|TRBV19|-|TRBD1
TGTGCCAGCTCGGGACAGAACAAAGTAGGCAATCAGCCCCAGCATTTT
CASSGQNKVGNQPQHF
>15|TRBJ1-1|TRBV6-5|-|TRBD1
TGTGCCAGCAGTTACGACAGGGCGGTAGGCACTGAAGCTTTCTTT
CASSYDRAVGTEAFF
>15|TRBJ2-3|TRBV7-9|-|-
TGTGCCAGCACCTTTGCGGGACTTAGCACAGATACGCAGTATTTT
CASTFAGLSTDTQYF
>16|TRBJ1-1|TRBV10-1|-|-
TGCGCCAGCAGTGAAGCCTCACCAGGTGGGAACACTGAAGCTTTCTTT
CASSEASPGGNTEAFF
>15|TRBJ2-7|TRBV19|once|-
TGTGCCAGTAGTGGCCGGGACTCAAGCTCCTACGAGCAGTACTTC
CASSGRDSSSYEQYF
>13|TRBJ1-3|TRBV18|-|-
TGTGCCAGCGAGGACAGCTCTGGAAACACCATATATTTT
CASEDSSGNTIYF
>14|TRBJ1-3|TRBV2|-|-
TGTGCCAGCAGTGAATCTGGGGTTGGGAACACCATATATTTT
CASSESGVGNTIYF
>15|TRBJ2-7|TRBV5-1|-|-
TGCGCCAGCAGCCCTCGCCAGGGATCGTCCTACGAGCAGTACTTC
CASSPRQGSSYEQYF
>15|TRBJ1-1|TRBV6-6|-|-
TGTGCCAGCGGGGACTCCCTCCAAATGAACACTGAAGCTTTCTTT
CASGDSLQMNTEAFF
>15|TRBJ2-3|TRBV5-4|-|TRBD2
TGTGCCAGCAGTTCGACTAGCGGGGCCAGAGATACGCAGTATTTT
CASSSTSGARDTQYF
>14|TRBJ1-2|TRBV5-1|-|TRBD1
TGCGCCAGCAGCTTGGGGGGACAGTCCTATGGCTACACCTTC
CASSLGGQSYGYTF
>13|TRBJ2-3|TRBV29-1|-|-
TGCAGCGTTGTGGGACACAGCACAGATACGCAGTATTTT
CSVVGHSTDTQYF
>15|TRBJ1-1|TRBV6-5|-|-
TGTGCCAGCAGACCGGGGACGGGGGGTAGGGTCGAAGCTTTCTTT
CASRPGTGGRVEAFF
>15|TRBJ2-1|TRBV30|-|-
TGTGCCTGGAGTTATAAACGGAGCTCCTACAATGAGCAGTTCTTC
CAWSYKRSSYNEQFF
>15|TRBJ2-3|TRBV10-3|-|TRBD1
TGTGCCATCAGTGATGGGACAGTTAGCACAGATACGCAGTATTTT
CAISDGTVSTDTQYF
>16|TRBJ2-2|TRBV5-4|-|TRBD2
TGTGCCAGCAGCTCCGGGACTAGCGGAAACACCGGGGAGCTGTTTTTT
CASSSGTSGNTGELFF
>11|TRBJ1-2|TRBV5-6|-|-
TGTGCCAGCAGCAGCGCCTTTGGCTACACCTTC
CASSSAFGYTF
>12|TRBJ1-1|TRBV10-3|-|-
TGTGCCATCAGCCAAGTCCGGGCTGAAGTTTTCTTT
CAISQVRAEVFF
>13|TRBJ1-1|TRBV7-9|-|-
TGTGCCAGCAGCTTCCCAGGGAACACTGAAGCTTTCTTT
CASSFPGNTEAFF
>16|TRBJ1-2|TRBV5-1|-|TRBD1
TGCGCCAGCAGCGCCACAGGGGAGGGCCTTCTATATGGCTACACCTTC
CASSATGEGLLYGYTF
>15|TRBJ1-4|TRBV4-3|-|-
TGCGCCAGCAGCCAACTAAGGGGATCTGGAGAAAAACTGTTTTTT
CASSQLRGSGEKLFF
>15|TRBJ2-2|TRBV5-1|-|TRBD2
TGCGCCAGCAGCTTACTAGCGGGGAACACCGGGGAGCTGTTTTTT
CASSLLAGNTGELFF
>19|TRBJ2-6|TRBV7-8|-|TRBD2
TGTGCCAGCAGCTTAGCGTCGGCTAGCGGGACAACTGGGGCCAACGTCCTGACTTTC
CASSLASASGTTGANVLTF
>16|TRBJ2-2|TRBV5-4|-|-
TGTGCCAGCAGCCGCACACAGGGAATAAACACCGGGGAGCTGTTTTTT
CASSRTQGINTGELFF
>14|TRBJ1-2|TRBV28|once|-
TGTGCCAGCAGTTATATGGGACGCGACTATGGCTACACCTTC
CASSYMGRDYGYTF
>14|TRBJ1-2|TRBV28|-|-
TGTGCCAGCAGTGGCGACGGTTTTAACTATGGCTACACCTTC
CASSGDGFNYGYTF